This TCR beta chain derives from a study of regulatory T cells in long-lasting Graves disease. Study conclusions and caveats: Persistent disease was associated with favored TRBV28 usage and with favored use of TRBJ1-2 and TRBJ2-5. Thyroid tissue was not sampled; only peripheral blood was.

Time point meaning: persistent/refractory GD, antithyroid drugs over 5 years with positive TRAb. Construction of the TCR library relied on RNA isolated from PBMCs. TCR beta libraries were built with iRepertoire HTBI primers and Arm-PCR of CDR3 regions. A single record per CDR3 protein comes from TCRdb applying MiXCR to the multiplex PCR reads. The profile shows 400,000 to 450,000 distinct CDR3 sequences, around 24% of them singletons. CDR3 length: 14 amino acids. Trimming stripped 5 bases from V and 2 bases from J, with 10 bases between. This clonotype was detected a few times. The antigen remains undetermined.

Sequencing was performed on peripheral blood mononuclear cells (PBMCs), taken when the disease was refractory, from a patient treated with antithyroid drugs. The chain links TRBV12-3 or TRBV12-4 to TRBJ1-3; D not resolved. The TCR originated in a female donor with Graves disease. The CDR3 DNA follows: TGTGCCAGCAGTACACCTAAGACTGGAAACACCATATATTTT. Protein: CASSTPKTGNTIYF.